This T cell receptor (beta chain) was sequenced during a study of T cells in localized non-small cell lung cancer (dated by TCRdb to 2019 to 2021). About the investigation overall: T cell repertoires of hundreds of early-stage NSCLC patients were analyzed, with tumors being compared against uninvolved tumor-adjacent lungs. The cohort consisted of approximately 240 treatment-naive NSCLC patients whose localized lung tumors had been resected. Of the NSCLC patients, over 120 were male and about a hundred were female, and the mean age was approximately 66 years.

At diagnosis, peripheral blood, uninvolved tumor-adjacent lung and tumor were collected and stored as a combination of fresh-frozen and FFPE material. For TCR repertoire profiling, blood samples were analyzed in the form of peripheral blood mononuclear cells. The immunoSEQ Assay was used to sequence TCR beta CDR3 regions from DNA. Regarding the original processing steps: To compute T cell density, TCR beta template counts were normalized to usable DNA, which was estimated by amplifying housekeeping genes. Richness was estimated using the preseqR package, with extrapolation to 400,000 templates for PBMC samples and to 120,000 templates for tissue samples. Clonality was defined by subtracting Pielou's evenness from one. Tissue-enriched TCRs were identified by differential abundance testing using productive amino-acid clonotypes, minimum total count 5 and alpha 0.1. The Jaccard Index and the Morisita Overlap Index were used to quantify repertoire overlap between compartments. GLIPH grouped TCR beta CDR3s together with public tetramer-defined viral CDR3s, and a viral motif had to include at least three viral sequences and also show V-gene enrichment. Drawn from immuneACCESS, this table holds only the in-frame rearrangements with V and J called that TCRdb kept. Clones are partly lost; checked studies trace under half to an unresolved V gene and leave the rest unexplained. The V and J calls and clone size come from that table; D and trimming were worked out from the DNA. Counted in this sample were about 24,000 clones; 86% of them appeared once. Roughly 6.2% of the sample rests with the top ten.

Here is what the overall study found, with its caveats: A median of roughly 56 of the top 100 tumor clones were detected in paired uninvolved adjacent lung, and 25 to 35 of these tumor clones were also found among the top 100 clones of the paired uninvolved adjacent lung. Uninvolved tumor-adjacent lung showed the highest T cell clonality, higher than tumor, which suggests more focused antigenic responses in the uninvolved tumor-adjacent lung. Because of the exploratory design, TCR variables were selected using unadjusted p-values without false-discovery rate correction. Longer overall survival was associated with higher blood T cell density, whereas shorter survival was associated with higher adjacent-lung clonality. Because multi-region tumor sequencing was not done, intratumor heterogeneity could not be ruled out.

About this clone itself: The target of this receptor is not known. No per-base quality is available; no much larger clone lies one base away.

The cysteine opens and the phenylalanine closes a CDR3 of 15 amino acids. CDR3 DNA is the only sequence kept; it has 45 bases, read in frame from the first base. The trim is 5 bases for V and 4 bases for J, with a gap of 15 bases between the germline ends. Per the germline V gene (reference sequence), SEHNR is the CDR1 and FQNEAQ is the CDR2. The rearrangement combines TRBV7-9 with TRBJ2-1; possibly the D gene is TRBD1, per 6 matching bases. This sample comprised peripheral blood, obtained before any cancer treatment. The sequence came from a male donor at least 60 years old with stage II squamous cell lung carcinoma. The CDR3 sequence is CASSPLGTQYNEQFF. The DNA reads TGTGCCAGCAGCCCTCTCGGGACACAATACAATGAGCAGTTCTTC.